This passage covers 18 T cell receptor beta chains from one sample sequenced in a study of T cell clonality in common variable immunodeficiency. Study-level points and caveats: Reportedly, TCR beta sequences from common variable immunodeficiency showed fewer deletions and N-nucleotide insertions.

This table comes from immunoSEQ multiplex PCR, and its TCRdb copy is limited to in-frame clones, with some not included. There are more than 20,000 clones in the sample, none observed a single time. Their specific antigens are unknown. The specimen was peripheral blood mononuclear cells. Every receptor here comes from a human donor with common variable immunodeficiency.

On this clone: The read ends 3 residues before the CDR3 terminus; that terminus is restored from the germline J gene. The rearrangement uses TRBV7-3 and TRBJ2-1; 8 positions match TRBD2. J gave up 5 bases and V 2 bases, and 5 bases lay outside the gene matches. CDR1 and CDR2 (germline): SGHTA, FQGTGA. This CDR3 comprises 15 residues. This CDR3 is CASSLAGGWNNEQFF. The covered CDR3 bases are TGTGCCAGCAGCTTAGCGGGAGGTTGGAACAATGAG.

In the case of this clone: The read ends 3 residues shy of where the CDR3 ends; the end is completed using the germline J gene. J is TRBJ1-5 and V is TRBV2; TRBD1 matches 9 bases. The V and J ends lost 6 bases and 5 bases, in that order; junction bases with no gene match: 5. This CDR3 contains 14 residues. The germline CDR1 and CDR2 sequences are SNHLY and FYNNEI. The CDR3 loop reads CASSTGTGYQPQHF. The CDR3 bases that were read are TGTGCCAGCAGCACCGGGACAGGGTATCAGCCC.

This clone was found many times. With the read ending 3 residues before the CDR3 end, the germline J gene is used to fill in that end. This chain connects TRBV5-8 to TRBJ2-2; 10 bases align to TRBD1. The germline CDR1 and CDR2 sequences are SGHTS and YDEGEE. With V trimmed by 4 bases and J by 3 bases, 3 bases remained unmatched. The CDR3 has 15 amino acids. CDR3 DNA, as far as it was read: TGTGCCAGCAGCGGGGACAGGGGTTACACCGGGGAG. It translates to CASSGDRGYTGE. Given in full, the CDR3 is CASSGDRGYTGELFF.

In its sample, this clone was seen many times. The read ends 3 residues shy of where the CDR3 ends; the end is completed using the germline J gene. The J gene is TRBJ2-7, the V gene TRBV7-6, with D perhaps matching TRBD1 (5 bases). Between the trimmed V and J ends, which lost 4 bases and 2 bases, there was a span of 12 bases. The CDR3 has 14 residues. Germline CDR1 and CDR2: SGHVS and FNYEAQ. CDR3 DNA, as far as it was read: TGTGCCAGCAGCTCTCAGGGTTTTGCCTACGAG. The encoded protein is CASSSQGFAYE. The entire CDR3 reads CASSSQGFAYEQYF.

This clone was counted only a few times. The read ends 3 residues shy of where the CDR3 ends; the end is completed using the germline J gene. V and J are TRBV6-2 or TRBV6-3 and TRBJ2-5, with D perhaps matching TRBD1 or TRBD2 (7 bases each). Germline CDR1 reads MNHEY; CDR2 reads SVGEGT. Trimming cost V 3 bases and J 4 bases, with 18 bases left between them. The CDR3 sequence is 16 residues long. The CDR3 loop is CASSYLTGRAVETQYF. CDR3 bases read: TGTGCCAGCAGTTATCTGACAGGGAGGGCAGTAGAGACC.

Ten or more counts support this clone. The read terminates 3 residues before the CDR3 end, so the remaining end is supplied by the germline J gene. The rearrangement links TRBV18 to TRBJ2-1; D may be TRBD1 or TRBD2 (5 bases each). Per the germline V gene, CDR1 is KGHSH and CDR2 is LQKENI. Trimming shortened V by 5 bases and J by 0 bases, and 17 bases separated the two germline ends. CDR3 size: 17 residues. The CDR3 sequence: CASSVTGGGSSYNEQFF. Partial CDR3 DNA: TGTGCCAGCTCAGTAACAGGTGGAGGTAGCTCCTACAATGAG.

This clone was detected many times. The covered CDR3 bases are TGTGCCATCAGCCCAGCGCGAGACACAGATACG. This translates into CAISPARDTDT. The complete CDR3 protein is CAISPARDTDTQYF. The chain is built from TRBV10-3 and TRBJ2-3, with D uncertain. The read stops 3 residues short of the end of the CDR3; the missing end is completed from the germline J gene. The V end was cut by 6 bases, the J end by 2 bases, with 12 bases between. Germline V gene lookup returns CDR1 ENHRY and CDR2 SYGVKD. This CDR3 has 14 amino acids.

There are many counts of this clone. Read sequence stops 3 residues before the CDR3 end, and the germline J gene provides the missing end. The identical CDR3 is also encoded by other nucleotide sequences in the sample. The rearrangement links TRBV5-1 to TRBJ1-1; D gene uncertain. Germline CDR1 and CDR2: SGHRS and YFSETQ. The CDR3 length is 13 residues. V was cut by 0 bases and J by 0 bases, with 3 bases left in between. CDR3 DNA, as far as it was read: TGCGCCAGCAGCTTGGCAGTGAACACTGAA. This sequence encodes CASSLAVNTE. The entire CDR3 sequence reads CASSLAVNTEAFF.

This clone was detected many times. The CDR3 extends 3 residues past the end of the read, so its final part is completed from the germline J gene. The gene calls are TRBV5-5 and TRBJ1-4, with D maybe TRBD1 (5 bases). Germline CDR1 and CDR2: SGHKS and YYEKEE (reference sequence). The CDR3 extends over 14 amino acids. V shed 2 bases and J shed 8 bases, with 13 bases lying between them. The part of the CDR3 DNA that was read is TGTGCCAGCAGCTTCAGGAACGAGGGGGAAAAA. Its protein is CASSFRNEGEK. The complete CDR3 sequence is CASSFRNEGEKLFF.

In regard to this clone: The CDR3 end lies 3 residues beyond the end of the read and is filled in from the germline J gene. This sequence joins TRBV6-2 or TRBV6-3 and TRBJ2-2; 9 positions agree with TRBD2. Trimming took 2 bases from V and 1 from J; bases not matched to a gene: 5. CDR3 length: 17 amino acids. Germline V gives CDR1 MNHEY, CDR2 SVGEGT. This CDR3 is CASSYPLLAGNTGELFF. CDR3 bases read: TGTGCCAGCAGTTACCCTCTACTAGCGGGGAACACCGGGGAG.

Concerning this clone itself: The CDR3 goes on 3 residues after the read ends, and that part is filled in from the germline J gene. The chain carries TRBV5-1 and TRBJ2-1, with 8 bases identical to TRBD2. The CDR3 has 16 amino acids. The trim removed 4 bases at V and 9 bases at J, leaving 15 bases unmatched. Germline CDR1 reads SGHRS; CDR2 reads YFSETQ. This chain's CDR3 is CASSPPPLAGGSEQFF. The CDR3 bases that were read are TGCGCCAGCAGCCCCCCCCCACTTGCGGGAGGAAGTGAG. Looking up the rest from reference TRBV5-1 and TRBJ2-1 gives the full variable domain: KAGVTQTPRYLIKTRGQQVTLSCSPISGHRSVSWYQQTPGQGLQFLFEYFSETQRNKGNFPGRFSGRQFSNSRSEMNVSTLELGDSALYLCASSPPPLAGGSEQFFGPGTRLTVL.

This clone showed up just a few times. The read stops 3 residues short of the end of the CDR3; the missing end is completed from the germline J gene. V is TRBV19 and J is TRBJ1-1; possible D gene TRBD1, 5 bases. Per the germline V gene, CDR1 is LNHDA and CDR2 is SQIVND (reference sequence). This CDR3 is built from 14 residues. Trimming stripped 3 bases from V and 4 bases from J, with 12 bases between. The CDR3 bases that were read are TGTGCCAGTAGTATGGGTTTGGGGGGCACTGAA. Amino acid sequence: CASSMGLGGTE. The whole CDR3 protein reads CASSMGLGGTEAFF.

This clone was seen repeatedly, ten times or more. The sequence runs out 3 residues before the end of the CDR3; the remainder is reconstructed from the germline J gene. V and J are TRBV28 and TRBJ1-5, with 8 bases matching TRBD1. The CDR3 is 19 amino acids. CDR1 MDHEN and CDR2 SYDVKM come from the germline V gene. The trim removed 3 bases at V and 0 bases at J, leaving 13 bases unmatched. CDR3 region: CASSFLLTGQGHSNQPQHF. The covered CDR3 bases are TGTGCCAGCAGTTTCCTCCTCACAGGACAGGGTCATAGCAATCAGCCC.

This clone was seen ten or more times. The read ends 3 residues early relative to the CDR3; the germline J gene fills the gap. This chain links TRBV7-6 with TRBJ2-3; 7 bases align to TRBD2. V trimming: 4 bases; J trimming: 6 bases; junction bases outside the gene matches: 16. Germline V gives CDR1 SGHVS, CDR2 FNYEAQ. This CDR3 contains 17 residues. CDR3 DNA, as far as it was read: TGTGCCAGCAGCTCCGGCCACTACACTAGCGACTCGGATACG. This gives the protein CASSSGHYTSDSDT. In full, the CDR3 reads CASSSGHYTSDSDTQYF.

This clone appeared a few times. The CDR3 end is not reached by the read, which stops 3 residues before it; the germline J gene fills it in. V is TRBV30 and J is TRBJ1-1; no firm D call. The CDR3 loop spans 11 amino acids. The V gene's germline CDR1 is GTSNPN and CDR2 SVGIG (reference sequence). With 5 bases removed from V and 4 bases from J, the gap between germline ends came to 8 bases. CDR3 DNA (partial): TGTGCCTGGGGAAGGGCCACTGAA. Translated: CAWGRATE. The complete CDR3 protein is CAWGRATEAFF.

This clone showed up many times. With the read ending 3 residues before the CDR3 end, the germline J gene is used to fill in that end. The chain couples TRBV4-2 to TRBJ2-1; tentative D call: TRBD2 (6 bases). The V gene lost 1 base and the J gene lost 8 bases, with 21 bases spanning the gap. CDR1 and CDR2 from the germline V gene are LGHNA and YNFKEQ. The CDR3 loop spans 17 amino acids. The CDR3 sequence: CASSQGVGGLQLDEQFF. CDR3 bases read: TGTGCCAGCAGCCAAGGGGTCGGGGGACTCCAGTTAGATGAG.

There are many counts of this clone. The CDR3 is cut off 3 residues early in the read; its end comes from the germline J gene. The rearrangement links TRBV30 to TRBJ2-5; tentative D call: TRBD2 (6 bases). The CDR3 sequence is 14 residues long. The germline V and J ends were trimmed by 2 bases and 1 base, with 11 bases remaining between them. The germline gives CDR1 GTSNPN, CDR2 SVGIG (reference sequence). CDR3 protein: CAWSRDWRQETQYF. The sequenced CDR3 bases are TGTGCCTGGAGTCGGGACTGGCGCCAAGAGACC.

Points on this clone: The read terminates 3 residues before the CDR3 end, so the remaining end is supplied by the germline J gene. The chain is built from TRBV2 and TRBJ1-2; no firm D call. Germline V CDR1 and CDR2: SNHLY, FYNNEI. The CDR3 spans 14 residues. The CDR3 reads CASRDGAAGVGYTF. The sequenced part of the CDR3 DNA is TGTGCCAGCAGGGACGGTGCAGCCGGGGTGGGC.